One sample yielded the 7 T cell receptor beta chains listed below, sequenced in a study of shared clonotypes between healthy human individuals. Clones were read by immunoSEQ multiplex PCR, and TCRdb kept only the in-frame ones, dropping some. The table records some 1,900,000 clones, approximately 95% of them present only once. Naive CD8 cells, CD45RO-negative and positively selected for CCR7, excluded terminally differentiated effector memory CD45RA+ cells. The material sequenced was naive CD8+ T cells sorted from blood. The receptors derive from a man aged 18 to 29 in good health.

The gene calls are TRBV6-6 and TRBJ2-1; D unclear. This CDR3 contains 14 residues. Between the trimmed V and J ends, which lost 0 bases and 4 bases, there was a span of 7 bases. Per the germline V gene, CDR1 is MNHNY and CDR2 is SVGAGI (reference sequence). CDR3 protein: CASSYSSLYNEQFF. The CDR3 region has the DNA TGTGCCAGCAGTTACTCCAGCTTATACAATGAGCAGTTCTTC.

V gene TRBV9 combines with J gene TRBJ2-1; possibly TRBD2 for D (6 bases). The CDR3 sequence is 19 residues long. Per the germline V gene, CDR1 is SGDLS and CDR2 is YYNGEE. V was cut by 0 bases and J by 0 bases, with 19 bases left in between. The CDR3 DNA is TGTGCCAGCAGCGTAGCTACAGGAGTAGCGGACCACTCCTACAATGAGCAGTTCTTC. Protein product: CASSVATGVADHSYNEQFF. Variable domain in full (rest from reference TRBV9 and TRBJ2-1): DSGVTQTPKHLITATGQRVTLRCSPRSGDLSVYWYQQSLDQGLQFLIQYYNGEERAKGNILERFSAQQFPDLHSELNLSSLELGDSALYFCASSVATGVADHSYNEQFFGPGTRLTVL.

This clone showed up just once. This sequence joins TRBV6-5 and TRBJ2-7; D perhaps matches TRBD1 (6 bases). The germline gives CDR1 MNHEY, CDR2 SVGAGI. The CDR3 spans 16 residues. Trimming left V 4 bases short and J 3 bases short, with 19 bases between. Here the CDR3 DNA reads TGTGCCAGCAGTTCCGTCATCTCGACAGGACACTACGAGCAGTACTTC. Protein sequence: CASSSVISTGHYEQYF.

The gene calls are TRBV5-4 and TRBJ2-7; D call uncertain. With 4 bases removed from V and 0 bases from J, the gap between germline ends came to 14 bases. The germline V gene has CDR1 SGHNT and CDR2 YYREEE (reference sequence). The CDR3 consists of 15 residues. CDR3 sequence reads: CASSNPLDGSYEQYF. Written as DNA, the CDR3 is TGTGCCAGCAGCAACCCACTGGACGGCTCCTACGAGCAGTACTTC.

Comments on this clone: This sample also contains other DNA sequences that code for the same CDR3. The chain has TRBV5-1 and TRBJ2-5; D gene ambiguous. V was cut by 0 bases and J by 5 bases, with 2 bases left in between. This CDR3 region has 11 residues. Germline V gives CDR1 SGHRS, CDR2 YFSETQ. The CDR3 spells CASSLVETQYF. Here the CDR3 DNA reads TGCGCCAGCAGCTTGGTGGAGACCCAGTACTTC.

The rearrangement joins TRBV4-3 to TRBJ2-5; TRBD1 might be the D (6 bases). This CDR3 region has 16 residues. Trimming took off 0 bases at V and 2 bases at J, with 13 bases between the two ends. The germline gives CDR1 LGHNA, CDR2 YSLEER. The CDR3, as DNA: TGCGCCAGCAGCCAAGACTGGCAGGGGCCACAAGAGACCCAGTACTTC. As protein: CASSQDWQGPQETQYF.

The chain employs TRBV5-5 and TRBJ2-3; no reliable D call. The CDR3 totals 16 residues. Looked up from germline, CDR1 is SGHKS and CDR2 is YYEKEE (reference sequence). Between the trimmed V and J ends, which lost 0 bases and 0 bases, there was a span of 11 bases. The CDR3 spells CASSLAWTASTDTQYF. CDR3 nucleotides: TGTGCCAGCAGCTTGGCCTGGACGGCAAGCACAGATACGCAGTATTTT.